This T cell receptor (beta chain) was recovered during a study of blood T cells in healthy people across ages. Using a J-beta primer mix together with a sample-barcoded 5' primer, a second PCR was run for roughly 6 to 12 cycles. TCRdb passed the 5' RACE reads through MiXCR, listing each CDR3 protein once. The sample lists approximately 2,000,000 distinct CDR3 sequences, approximately 40% seen once, with about 21% in the top ten. The CDR3 length is 13 residues. V lost 5 bases to trimming and J lost 6 bases, with 13 bases between them. Germline loops: CDR1 MNHEY, CDR2 SVGEGT. The receptor's source is a human donor in good health. The J gene is TRBJ1-2, the V gene TRBV6-2 or TRBV6-3; a weak D match, TRBD1 (6 bases). The sequenced material came from blood. The CDR3 coding sequence is TGTGCCAGCAGTCGACCGGGGGACAATGGCTACACCTTC. Protein: CASSRPGDNGYTF.